This TCR beta chain was sequenced in a study of cytomegalovirus exposure and HLA in healthy donors. PCR primers comprised 60 Vbeta and 13 Jbeta primers. Profiling relied on immunoSEQ multiplex PCR, and the TCRdb table lists in-frame clones only, not all of them. The table lists more than 95,000 clones, roughly 79% of them singletons. The CDR3 runs 14 residues. V was trimmed by 3 bases and J by 4 bases, leaving 10 bases between them. CDR1 and CDR2 from the germline V gene are SGHTA and FQGNSA. The V and J genes are TRBV7-2 and TRBJ2-4, with D uncertain. The sequencing sample was made of PBMCs. This clonotype was obtained from a woman aged 30 to 39 in good health and CMV-seronegative. This chain's CDR3 is CASSFGPTKNIQYF. The CDR3 coding sequence is TGTGCCAGCAGCTTTGGTCCCACAAAAAACATTCAGTACTTC. The full variable domain, in which reference TRBV7-2 and TRBJ2-4 provide the parts outside the CDR3, is GAGVSQSPSNKVTEKGKDVELRCDPISGHTALYWYRQSLGQGLEFLIYFQGNSAPDKSGLPSDRFSAERTGGSVSTLTIQRTQQEDSAVYLCASSFGPTKNIQYFGAGTRLSVL.